This record concerns one TCR beta chain sequence. The clone's antigen remains unknown. No per-base quality is available; no much larger clone lies one base away. This entry is derived from a study of OX40 agonist ivuxolimab in advanced cancers. For the wider study: Ivuxolimab was a fully human IgG2 agonistic monoclonal antibody targeting the costimulatory receptor OX40 (CD134). Peripheral TCRbeta sequencing was intended to test whether TCR sequence diversity was altered and clonal T-cell expansion was caused by ivuxolimab. Of the approximately 54 patients in dose escalation, around 19 had hepatocellular carcinoma, approximately 15 had melanoma, 9 had renal cell carcinoma and 9 had head and neck cancer. Partial responses occurred in three dose-escalation patients: two with cutaneous melanoma and one with hepatocellular carcinoma. The paper describes the monotherapy dose-escalation part (N = 52 patients) of the phase I trial of ivuxolimab. Patients were allowed to have had prior anti-PD-1, anti-PD-L1 or anti-CTLA-4 therapy, and 40% of the dose-escalation patients had previously received checkpoint inhibitors. The dose-escalation cohort was almost 85% male with a mean age of about 60 years, ranging from roughly 23 to 85. Intravenous ivuxolimab was administered to patients every 2 weeks at six dose levels: 0.01, 0.1, 0.3, 1.5, 3 and 10 mg/kg. What the authors observed across the whole study: Antigen specificity was not determined for the clonally expanded peripheral T cells. Low levels of normalized T-cell clonal expansion were also seen in some nonresponding patients. On average, CD8+ T cells showed more expanded clones than CD4+ T cells after ivuxolimab. At doses of 0.1 to 3.0 mg/kg, clonal expansion of both CD4+ and CD8+ T cells in blood was seen between baseline and week 6. Partial responders in the 0.1-3.0 mg/kg groups had among the lowest normalized peripheral clonal expansion, especially among CD8+ T cells.

The trial excluded patients who had a history of autoimmune disease or were on systemic immunosuppression. In every dose cohort, peripheral blood was drawn for TCR sequencing at baseline, cycle 4 day 1, and cycle 7 day 1. The samples were taken from a phase I, first-in-human, multicenter, open-label dose-escalation trial of ivuxolimab. Adults with locally advanced or metastatic melanoma, renal cell, hepatocellular, or head and neck squamous cell carcinoma were enrolled in the trial. CD4+ and CD8+ T cells were sorted separately from peripheral blood before TCR sequencing. The CDR3, from cysteine to phenylalanine, totals 13 residues. Only the CDR3 part of the read is kept: 39 bases, read in frame from the first base. CDR1 and CDR2 were assigned from the germline V gene (reference sequence) as SSHAT and FNYEAQ. V drops 4 bases and J drops 6 bases, leaving 9 bases in between. Genomic DNA was extracted from sorted cells for sequencing of the TCRbeta CDR3 region. TCRbeta CDR3 regions were sequenced using the immunoSEQ Assay. The table was pulled from immuneACCESS by TCRdb, which kept in-frame rearrangements only. Such tables lose some clones; where checked, under half of the loss comes from unresolved V genes, and the rest has no known cause. In all, the sample holds around 14,000 clones, and 90% to 95% of those were seen once. The ten largest clones add up to roughly 22% of the sample.

The sequence joins TRBV7-7 to TRBJ1-4; the D gene lacks a confident call. The sequence came from an adult with an advanced solid tumor such as melanoma, head and neck, liver or kidney cancer. The sequencing used CD4+ or CD8+ T cells sorted from blood, collected in a trial of the OX40 agonist ivuxolimab. CDR3 region: CASSSSLDEKLFF. The base sequence is TGTGCCAGCAGCTCGTCCCTAGATGAAAAACTGTTTTTT.